This TCR beta chain was sequenced during a study of cytomegalovirus exposure and HLA in healthy donors. Across the whole study: Genetic ancestry analysis placed approximately 80% of the 398 donors that were genotyped in the Caucasian-associated cluster. The study, taken as a whole, reports: The analysis excluded some indistinguishable V segments, including TRBV6-2 and TRBV6-3. The authors later found most CMV-associated TCR beta chains appeared HLA-restricted.

Comment on this clone: Its target is not known.

Trimming took off 0 bases at V and 8 bases at J, with 16 bases between the two ends. This CDR3 has 15 residues. CDR1 is MNHNS, CDR2 SASEGT, per germline. The PCR used 60 Vbeta and 13 Jbeta primers. TCRdb's copy holds only in-frame clones and misses some; the assay was immunoSEQ multiplex PCR. The data show 200,000 or so clones, with roughly 80% seen just once and approximately 0.22% held by the top ten. Sequenced material: PBMCs. The V call is TRBV6-1, the J call TRBJ1-2, with D perhaps matching TRBD1 (6 bases). The receptor was isolated from a girl between 2 and 10 years old in good health and CMV-seronegative. Here the CDR3 DNA reads TGTGCCAGCAGTGAAGCGCAGAAAGGGGGAAAGGGCTACACCTTC. Protein sequence: CASSEAQKGGKGYTF.